This T cell receptor beta chain was found in a study of cytomegalovirus exposure and HLA in healthy donors. Study-wide results and limits: A prior analysis recorded that most TCR beta V segments were productive about 90% or about 30% of the time. There were some 150 TCR beta chains listed as cytomegalovirus-associated. Most subjects had HLA-A and HLA-B alleles reportedly predicted accurately by TCR beta sequences.

The CDR3 extends over 17 amino acids. V gave up 2 bases and J gave up 0 bases, with 18 bases separating them. From germline, CDR1 is SGDLS and CDR2 YYNGEE. The PCR contained 60 Vbeta and 13 Jbeta primers. Only in-frame clones appear in the TCRdb table, and some are missing; sequencing was by immunoSEQ multiplex PCR. The repertoire consists of roughly 180,000 clones, with approximately 72% occurring once and the leading ten covering approximately 2.3%. Details on this clone: Antigen unknown.

This rearrangement joins TRBV9 to TRBJ2-7, with a weak D call TRBD1 (6 bases). Sequenced sample: PBMCs. The TCR was taken from a female donor in good health and CMV-seronegative. CDR3 bases: TGTGCCAGCAGCGTTTCAGGGGCAACCTTTAGCTCCTACGAGCAGTACTTC. Translation: CASSVSGATFSSYEQYF.